This T cell receptor beta chain stems from a study of blood T cell repertoires in COVID-19 (dated by TCRdb to the early 2020s). For context, the study as a whole: The collaborator samples originated in the United States, Italy and Spain and spanned the acute and convalescent phases of COVID-19. HLA class I and class II types, where available, came from metadata supplied by the sample provider rather than from assay-based typing. The samples were drawn from the first 160 participants of the ongoing ImmuneRACE study and from 1,200 or so subjects provided by 6 global collaborators. A de-identified subject ID, COVID-19 status, age in years and sex were almost always included in the sample metadata. The dataset comprised deeply sampled blood TCRbeta repertoires from subjects exposed to, actively infected with, or recovered from COVID-19. The material from the prospective study consisted of cDNA or gDNA derived from T cells, B-cell-depleted T cells, or PBMCs. A freely available public database, intended as a resource for researchers studying the immune response to SARS-CoV-2, is where the repertoires were released. General conclusions and limits of the study: The amount of clinical and demographic metadata varied by source and participant and was provided uncurated.

TCRbeta CDR3 regions were amplified from genomic DNA using the immunoSEQ Assay, a bias-controlled multiplex PCR. The authors' analysis ran thus. The number of nucleated cells in each sample was estimated by amplification of reference gene primers within the assay. To quantify the absolute abundance of each unique TCRbeta CDR3 rearrangement, sequence reads were collapsed and filtered. For each sample, productive Simpson clonality was calculated as the square root of Simpson's diversity index over productive rearrangements. TCRdb took over this immuneACCESS table, retaining in-frame rearrangements with V and J assigned. Such tables are incomplete; in checked studies, under half of the missing clones stem from an unresolved V gene, and the remainder is unexplained. V, J and clone size are taken as reported in that table, and D and trimming were inferred from the DNA itself. A total of some 50,000 clones appear in this sample, 80% to 90% of them only once. Of the sample, 15% to 19% is held by the ten largest clones.

Based on the germline V gene (reference sequence), the CDR1 and CDR2 sequences are MNHEY and SMNVEV. V and J are truncated by 3 bases and 2 bases respectively, leaving an intervening sequence of 8 bases. From its cysteine to its phenylalanine, the CDR3 spans 14 amino acids. Only the CDR3 portion is preserved as DNA: 42 bases, with reading frame beginning at the first base. As concerns this clone: Its antigen target is currently unknown. Qualities for individual bases were not recorded, and no much larger clone is one base off.

Each collaborating institution followed its own protocols to collect whole blood in K2EDTA tubes. For TCRbeta analysis, collaborator samples were shipped as frozen whole blood, as isolated PBMCs, or as DNA extracted from either sample type. Source material: peripheral blood. This receptor was identified in a human donor in a cohort sampled during active COVID-19. The donor label of this sample is uncertain. The chain joins TRBV27 to TRBJ1-5; there is no confident call for the D gene. The CDR3 here reads CASSLVRGNQPQHF. The bases read TGTGCCAGCAGTTTGGTGAGGGGCAATCAGCCCCAGCATTTT.